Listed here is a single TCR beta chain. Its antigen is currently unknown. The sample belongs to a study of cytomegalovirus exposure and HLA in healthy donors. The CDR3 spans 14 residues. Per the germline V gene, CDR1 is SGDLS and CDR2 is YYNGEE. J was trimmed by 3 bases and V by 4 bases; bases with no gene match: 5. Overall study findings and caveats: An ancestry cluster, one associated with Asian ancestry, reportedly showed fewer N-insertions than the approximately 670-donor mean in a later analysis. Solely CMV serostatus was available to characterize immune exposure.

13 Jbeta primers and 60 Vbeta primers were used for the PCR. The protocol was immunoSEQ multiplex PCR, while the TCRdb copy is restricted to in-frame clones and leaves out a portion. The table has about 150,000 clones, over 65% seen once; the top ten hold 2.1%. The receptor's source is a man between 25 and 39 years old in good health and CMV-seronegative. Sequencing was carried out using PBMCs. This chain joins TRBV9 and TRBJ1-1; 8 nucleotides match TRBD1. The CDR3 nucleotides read TGTGCCAGCAGCCTAGCGACAGGGGACACTGAAGCTTTCTTT. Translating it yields CASSLATGDTEAFF.